The TCR beta chain described here comes from a study of T cells expressing NK-cell markers. Study-level results: For a handful of donors, the dominant NKG2C+ clonotypes made up roughly 1.0-7.0% of their CD8+ T cells.

The germline gives CDR1 DFQATT, CDR2 SNEGSKA (reference sequence). The CDR3 totals 15 residues. A remark on this clonotype: Antigen: not known.

TCRdb re-called the 5' RACE reads; one entry per CDR3 protein, DNA not given. Its table lists 300,000 or so distinct CDR3 sequences. The J gene is TRBJ2-1, the V gene TRBV20-1; as DNA is missing, the TRBD2 call by TCRdb cannot be tested. The clonotype comes from a woman between 18 and 70 years old in good health. Sequencing was carried out using blood T cells: a sorted CD56 or NKG2C T cell subset, CD4+ or CD8+ T cells, or bulk PBMC T cells (not recorded which). The CDR3 region is CSAGGTSGTDDEQFF.